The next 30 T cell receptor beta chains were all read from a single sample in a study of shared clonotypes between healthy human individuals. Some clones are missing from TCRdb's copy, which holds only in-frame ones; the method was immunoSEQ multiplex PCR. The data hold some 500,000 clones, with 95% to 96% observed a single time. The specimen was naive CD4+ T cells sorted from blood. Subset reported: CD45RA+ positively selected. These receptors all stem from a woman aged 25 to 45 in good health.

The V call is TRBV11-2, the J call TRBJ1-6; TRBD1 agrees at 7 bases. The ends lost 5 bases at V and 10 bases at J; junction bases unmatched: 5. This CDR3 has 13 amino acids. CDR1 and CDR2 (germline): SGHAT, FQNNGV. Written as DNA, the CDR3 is TGTGCCAGCAGCCTTGACAGGGCCTCACCCCTCCACTTT. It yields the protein CASSLDRASPLHF.

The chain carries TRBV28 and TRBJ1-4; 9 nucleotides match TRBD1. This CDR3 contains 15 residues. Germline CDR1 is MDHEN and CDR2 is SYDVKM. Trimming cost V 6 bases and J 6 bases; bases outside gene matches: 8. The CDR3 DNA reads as TGTGCCAGCAGCCGATGGACAGGGGAGGATGAAAAACTGTTTTTT. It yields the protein CASSRWTGEDEKLFF.

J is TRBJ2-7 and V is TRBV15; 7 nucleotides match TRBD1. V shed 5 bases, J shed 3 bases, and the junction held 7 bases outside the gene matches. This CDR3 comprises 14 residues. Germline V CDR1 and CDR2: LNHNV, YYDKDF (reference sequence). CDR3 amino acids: CATSFGTAGYEQYF. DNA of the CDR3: TGTGCCACCAGCTTTGGGACAGCAGGCTACGAGCAGTACTTC.

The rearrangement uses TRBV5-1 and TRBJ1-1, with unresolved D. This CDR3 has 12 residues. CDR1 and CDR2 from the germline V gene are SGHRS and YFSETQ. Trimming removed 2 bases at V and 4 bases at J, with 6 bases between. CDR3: CASSFPSTEAFF. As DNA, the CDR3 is TGCGCCAGCAGCTTTCCGAGCACTGAAGCTTTCTTT.

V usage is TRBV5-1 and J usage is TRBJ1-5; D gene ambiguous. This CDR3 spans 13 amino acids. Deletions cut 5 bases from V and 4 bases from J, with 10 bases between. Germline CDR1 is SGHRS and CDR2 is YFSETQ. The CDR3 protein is CASSSTYNQPQHF. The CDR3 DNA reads TGCGCCAGCAGTTCGACATATAATCAGCCCCAGCATTTT.

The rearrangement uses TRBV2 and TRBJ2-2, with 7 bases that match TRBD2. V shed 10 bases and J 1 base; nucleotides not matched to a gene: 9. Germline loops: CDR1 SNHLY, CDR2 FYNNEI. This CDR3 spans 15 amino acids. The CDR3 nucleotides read TGTGCCACCAGACGGTTAGCGGGGAACACCGGGGAGCTGTTTTTT. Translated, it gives CATRRLAGNTGELFF.

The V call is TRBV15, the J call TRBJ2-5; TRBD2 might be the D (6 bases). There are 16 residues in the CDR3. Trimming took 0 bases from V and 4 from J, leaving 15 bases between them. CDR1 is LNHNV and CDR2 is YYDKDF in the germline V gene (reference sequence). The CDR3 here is CATSRDNRQGGETQYF. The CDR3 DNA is TGTGCCACCAGCAGAGATAATAGGCAGGGAGGAGAGACCCAGTACTTC.

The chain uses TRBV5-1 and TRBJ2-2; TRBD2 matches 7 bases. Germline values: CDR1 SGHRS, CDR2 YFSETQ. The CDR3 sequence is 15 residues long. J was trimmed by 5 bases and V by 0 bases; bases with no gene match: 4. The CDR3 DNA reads TGCGCCAGCAGCTTGGATGTTAGCGGGACCGGGGAGCTGTTTTTT. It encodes CASSLDVSGTGELFF.

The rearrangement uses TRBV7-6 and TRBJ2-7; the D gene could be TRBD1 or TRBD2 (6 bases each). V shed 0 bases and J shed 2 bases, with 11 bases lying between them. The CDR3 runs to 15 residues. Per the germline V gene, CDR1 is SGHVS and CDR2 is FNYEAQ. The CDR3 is CASSLAGGAPYEQYF. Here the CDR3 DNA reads TGTGCCAGCAGCTTAGCGGGGGGCGCGCCCTACGAGCAGTACTTC.

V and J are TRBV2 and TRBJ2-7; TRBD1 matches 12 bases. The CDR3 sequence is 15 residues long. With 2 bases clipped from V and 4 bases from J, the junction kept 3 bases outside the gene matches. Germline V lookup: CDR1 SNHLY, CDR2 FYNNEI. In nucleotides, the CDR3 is TGTGCCAGCAGTGAACGGGACAGGGGGCCATACGAGCAGTACTTC. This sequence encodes CASSERDRGPYEQYF.

The CDR3 sequence: CASSSDGVSSYNEQFF. CDR3 DNA: TGTGCCAGCAGCTCGGACGGGGTTAGCTCCTACAATGAGCAGTTCTTC. The chain recombines TRBV7-9 with TRBJ2-1, with D perhaps matching TRBD2 (5 bases). The CDR3 spans 16 residues. V was clipped by 4 bases and J by 0 bases, with 13 bases between them. Per the germline V gene, CDR1 is SEHNR and CDR2 is FQNEAQ (reference sequence). The variable domain in full, with the rest retrieved from reference TRBV7-9 and TRBJ2-1, is DTGVSQNPRHKITKRGQNVTFRCDPISEHNRLYWYRQTLGQGPEFLTYFQNEAQLEKSRLLSDRFSAERPKGSFSTLEIQRTEQGDSAMYLCASSSDGVSSYNEQFFGPGTRLTVL.

This CDR3 is CASSEFDEQFF. Here the CDR3 DNA reads TGTGCCAGCAGTGAATTCGATGAGCAGTTCTTC. The chain carries TRBV25-1 and TRBJ2-1, with no clear D. CDR1 is MGHDK, CDR2 SYGVNS, per germline. Trimming stripped 1 base from V and 8 bases from J, with 3 bases between. The CDR3 consists of 11 residues.

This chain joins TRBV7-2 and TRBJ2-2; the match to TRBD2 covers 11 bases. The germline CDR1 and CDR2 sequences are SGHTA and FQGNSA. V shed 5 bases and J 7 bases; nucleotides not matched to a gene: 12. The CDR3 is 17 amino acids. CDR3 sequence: CASSTKTSGSWDGELFF. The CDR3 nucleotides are TGTGCCAGCAGCACCAAAACTAGCGGGAGTTGGGACGGGGAGCTGTTTTTT. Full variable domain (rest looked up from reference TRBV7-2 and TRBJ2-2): GAGVSQSPSNKVTEKGKDVELRCDPISGHTALYWYRQSLGQGLEFLIYFQGNSAPDKSGLPSDRFSAERTGGSVSTLTIQRTQQEDSAVYLCASSTKTSGSWDGELFFGEGSRLTVL.

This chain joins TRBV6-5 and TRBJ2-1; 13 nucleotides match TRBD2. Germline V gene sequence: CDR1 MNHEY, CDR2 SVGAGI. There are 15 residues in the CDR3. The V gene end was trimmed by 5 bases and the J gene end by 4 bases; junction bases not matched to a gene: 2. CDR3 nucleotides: TGTGCCAGCAGTCAACTAGCGGGAGGGTACAATGAGCAGTTCTTC. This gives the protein CASSQLAGGYNEQFF.

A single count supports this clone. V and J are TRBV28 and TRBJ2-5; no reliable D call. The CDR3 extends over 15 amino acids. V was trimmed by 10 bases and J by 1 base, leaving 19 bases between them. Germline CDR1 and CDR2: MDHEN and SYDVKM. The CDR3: CATQDGGFVQETQYF. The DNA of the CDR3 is TGTGCCACCCAGGACGGCGGTTTTGTCCAAGAGACCCAGTACTTC.

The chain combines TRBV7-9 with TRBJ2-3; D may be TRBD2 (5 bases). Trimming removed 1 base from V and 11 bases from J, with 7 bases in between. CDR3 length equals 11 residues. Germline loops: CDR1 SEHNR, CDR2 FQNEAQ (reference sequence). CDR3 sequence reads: CASSLDREQYF. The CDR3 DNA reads TGTGCCAGCAGCTTAGACCGGGAGCAGTATTTT.

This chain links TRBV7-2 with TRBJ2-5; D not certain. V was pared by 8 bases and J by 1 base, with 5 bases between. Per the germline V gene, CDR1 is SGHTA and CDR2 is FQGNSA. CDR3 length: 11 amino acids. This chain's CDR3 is CASGSQETQYF. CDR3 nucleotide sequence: TGTGCCAGCGGGTCCCAAGAGACCCAGTACTTC.

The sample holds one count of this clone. CDR3 residues: CAWSYGHAVSTDTQYF. The CDR3 nucleotides are TGTGCCTGGAGTTACGGGCACGCAGTCAGCACAGATACGCAGTATTTT. The chain combines TRBV30 with TRBJ2-3; no firm D call. From germline, CDR1 is GTSNPN and CDR2 SVGIG (reference sequence). V lost 2 bases to trimming and J lost 0 bases, with 15 bases between them. This CDR3 contains 16 residues.

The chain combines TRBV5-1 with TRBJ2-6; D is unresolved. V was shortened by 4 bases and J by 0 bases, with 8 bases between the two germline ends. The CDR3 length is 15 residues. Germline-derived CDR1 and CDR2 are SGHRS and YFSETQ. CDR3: CASSLTNSGANVLTF. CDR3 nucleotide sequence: TGCGCCAGCAGCCTGACCAACTCTGGGGCCAACGTCCTGACTTTC.

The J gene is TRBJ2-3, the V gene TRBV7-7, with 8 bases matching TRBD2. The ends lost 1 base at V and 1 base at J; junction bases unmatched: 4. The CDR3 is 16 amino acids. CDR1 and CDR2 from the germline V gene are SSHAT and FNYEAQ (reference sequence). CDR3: CASSLDATSGTDTQYF. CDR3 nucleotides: TGTGCCAGCAGCTTAGATGCGACTAGCGGCACAGATACGCAGTATTTT.

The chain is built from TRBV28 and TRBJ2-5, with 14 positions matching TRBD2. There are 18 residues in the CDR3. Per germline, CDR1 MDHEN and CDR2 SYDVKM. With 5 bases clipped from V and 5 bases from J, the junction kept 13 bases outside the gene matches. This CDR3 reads CASSQEGLAGVVLETQYF. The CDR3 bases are TGTGCCAGCAGTCAAGAGGGACTAGCGGGAGTCGTTTTGGAGACCCAGTACTTC.

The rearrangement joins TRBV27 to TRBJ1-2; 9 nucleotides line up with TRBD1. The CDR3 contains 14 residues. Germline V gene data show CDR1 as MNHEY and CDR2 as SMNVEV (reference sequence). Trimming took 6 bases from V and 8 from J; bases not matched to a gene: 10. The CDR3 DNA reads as TGTGCCAGCAGACCGGACAGGGGAAGAGGGGGCTACACCTTC. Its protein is CASRPDRGRGGYTF.

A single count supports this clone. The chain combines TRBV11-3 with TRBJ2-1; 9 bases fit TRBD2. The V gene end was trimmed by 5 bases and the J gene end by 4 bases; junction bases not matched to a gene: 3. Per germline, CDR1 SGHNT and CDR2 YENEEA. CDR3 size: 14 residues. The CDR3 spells CASSETSGYNEQFF. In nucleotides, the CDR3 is TGTGCCAGCAGCGAGACTAGCGGATACAATGAGCAGTTCTTC.

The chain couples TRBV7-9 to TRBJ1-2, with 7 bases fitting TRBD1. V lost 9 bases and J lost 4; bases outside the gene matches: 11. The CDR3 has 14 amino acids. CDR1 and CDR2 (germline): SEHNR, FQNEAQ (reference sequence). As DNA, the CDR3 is TGTGCCAGAGACAGGGTCCCCTCGGGCTATGGCTACACCTTC. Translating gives CARDRVPSGYGYTF.

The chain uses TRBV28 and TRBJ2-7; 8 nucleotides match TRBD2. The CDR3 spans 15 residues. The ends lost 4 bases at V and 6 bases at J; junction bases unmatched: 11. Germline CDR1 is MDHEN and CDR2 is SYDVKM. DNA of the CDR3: TGTGCCAGCAGTTCCGGAGCGGGAGTGGGTCTCGAGCAGTACTTC. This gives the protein CASSSGAGVGLEQYF.

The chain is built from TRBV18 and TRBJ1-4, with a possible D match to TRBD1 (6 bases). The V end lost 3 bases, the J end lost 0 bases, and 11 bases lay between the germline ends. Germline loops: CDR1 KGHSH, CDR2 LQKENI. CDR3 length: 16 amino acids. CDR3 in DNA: TGTGCCAGCTCACCCGGGACACTTTCAACTAATGAAAAACTGTTTTTT. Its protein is CASSPGTLSTNEKLFF.

In nucleotides, the CDR3 is TGTGCCAGCAGACGGACGCGGGCACGGGAGACCCAGTACTTC. This translates into CASRRTRARETQYF. This rearrangement joins TRBV6-5 to TRBJ2-5, with D maybe TRBD2 (5 bases). This CDR3 comprises 14 residues. The germline V and J ends were trimmed by 6 bases and 5 bases, with 16 bases remaining between them. In germline, CDR1 is MNHEY, CDR2 SVGAGI.

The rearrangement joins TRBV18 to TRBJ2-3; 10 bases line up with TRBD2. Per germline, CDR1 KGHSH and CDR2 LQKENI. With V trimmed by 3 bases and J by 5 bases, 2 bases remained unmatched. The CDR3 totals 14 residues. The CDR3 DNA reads TGTGCCAGCTCACCCCTAGCGGGAGTAGATACGCAGTATTTT. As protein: CASSPLAGVDTQYF.

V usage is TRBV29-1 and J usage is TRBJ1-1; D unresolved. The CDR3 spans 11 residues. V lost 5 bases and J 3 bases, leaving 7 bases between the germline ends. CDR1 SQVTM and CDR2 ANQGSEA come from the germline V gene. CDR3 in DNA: TGCAGCGTTTCTGTTTACACTGAAGCTTTCTTT. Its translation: CSVSVYTEAFF.

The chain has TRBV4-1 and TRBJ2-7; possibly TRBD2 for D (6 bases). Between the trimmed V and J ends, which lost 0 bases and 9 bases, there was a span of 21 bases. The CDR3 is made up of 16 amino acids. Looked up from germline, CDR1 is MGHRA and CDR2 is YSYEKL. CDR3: CASSQEVASVFLGQYF. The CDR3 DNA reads TGCGCCAGCAGCCAAGAGGTTGCTAGCGTTTTCCTTGGGCAGTACTTC.